This is a list of T cell receptor beta chains from one sample in a study of brain T cells in children with intractable seizures. TCRdb's table, derived via immunoSEQ multiplex PCR, lists solely in-frame clones and lacks some. The sample consists of hundreds of thousands of clones, over 90% of them appearing once. Sequenced here: peripheral blood, sampled roughly 5 months after surgery. The receptors shown here come from a boy less than two years old with tuberous sclerosis and intractable seizures. CDR3s include the opening cysteine and the closing phenylalanine or tryptophan. D genes are given only for firm matches. Expanded clones get a size class; other rows say once, few or many, or leave the size out.

d_gene: TRBD1; abundance: NA; len: 17; j_gene: TRBJ1-4; v_gene: TRBV19; CDR3aa: CASSSWTGVATNEKLFF; CDR3nt: TGTGCCAGTAGTTCCTGGACAGGGGTTGCAACTAATGAAAAACTGTTTTTT
d_gene: NA; abundance: NA; len: 14; j_gene: TRBJ2-1; v_gene: TRBV30; CDR3aa: CAWSVSVARNEQFF; CDR3nt: TGTGCCTGGAGTGTTTCGGTGGCTAGAAATGAGCAGTTCTTC
d_gene: TRBD1; abundance: NA; len: 15; j_gene: TRBJ1-2; v_gene: TRBV3-1/TRBV3-2; CDR3aa: CASSHPGQGHYGYTF; CDR3nt: TGTGCCAGCAGCCACCCGGGACAGGGACACTATGGCTACACCTTC
d_gene: NA; abundance: NA; len: 15; j_gene: TRBJ2-3; v_gene: TRBV2; CDR3aa: CASSGGGLGTDTQYF; CDR3nt: TGTGCCAGCAGTGGAGGGGGGCTAGGTACAGATACGCAGTATTTT
d_gene: NA; abundance: NA; len: 14; j_gene: TRBJ1-5; v_gene: TRBV10-3; CDR3aa: CAISTGGVDQPQHF; CDR3nt: TGTGCCATCAGTACGGGGGGCGTCGATCAGCCCCAGCATTTT
d_gene: NA; abundance: NA; len: 15; j_gene: TRBJ1-2; v_gene: TRBV5-3; CDR3aa: CARSFQTRWGYGYTF; CDR3nt: TGTGCCAGAAGCTTCCAAACGCGGTGGGGCTATGGCTACACCTTC
d_gene: NA; abundance: NA; len: 13; j_gene: TRBJ1-5; v_gene: TRBV20-1; CDR3aa: CSASRKRDQPQHF; CDR3nt: TGCAGTGCTAGTAGGAAGAGAGATCAGCCCCAGCATTTT
d_gene: NA; abundance: NA; len: 13; j_gene: TRBJ1-1; v_gene: TRBV19; CDR3aa: CASSQSSNTEAFF; CDR3nt: TGTGCCAGTTCTCAGAGTTCGAACACTGAAGCTTTCTTT
d_gene: TRBD2; abundance: NA; len: 16; j_gene: TRBJ2-1; v_gene: TRBV30; CDR3aa: CAWSGRTSGSYNEQFF; CDR3nt: TGTGCCTGGAGTGGGAGGACTAGCGGTTCCTACAATGAGCAGTTCTTC
d_gene: NA; abundance: NA; len: 15; j_gene: TRBJ2-2; v_gene: TRBV19; CDR3aa: CASSTERAGTGELFF; CDR3nt: TGTGCCAGTAGTACCGAGAGGGCTGGCACCGGGGAGCTGTTTTTT
d_gene: NA; abundance: few; len: 13; j_gene: TRBJ1-5; v_gene: TRBV30; CDR3aa: CAWRTGSNQPQHF; CDR3nt: TGTGCCTGGCGCACAGGGAGCAATCAGCCCCAGCATTTT
d_gene: NA; abundance: NA; len: 16; j_gene: TRBJ2-7; v_gene: TRBV4-1; CDR3aa: CASSQEAQTLSPEQYF; CDR3nt: TGCGCCAGCAGCCAAGAGGCCCAGACCCTATCGCCCGAGCAGTACTTC
d_gene: TRBD2; abundance: NA; len: 13; j_gene: TRBJ2-7; v_gene: TRBV29-1; CDR3aa: CSVVGREPYEQYF; CDR3nt: TGCAGCGTTGTCGGGCGGGAGCCGTACGAGCAGTACTTC
d_gene: NA; abundance: NA; len: 15; j_gene: TRBJ2-1; v_gene: TRBV27; CDR3aa: CASSLNSPLYGEQFF; CDR3nt: TGTGCCAGCAGTTTAAACTCGCCCCTTTATGGTGAGCAGTTCTTC
d_gene: NA; abundance: NA; len: 16; j_gene: TRBJ2-6; v_gene: TRBV12-5; CDR3aa: CASGFAAGAGANVLTF; CDR3nt: TGTGCTAGTGGTTTTGCGGCAGGGGCAGGGGCCAACGTCCTGACTTTC
d_gene: NA; abundance: NA; len: 15; j_gene: TRBJ1-6; v_gene: TRBV7-8; CDR3aa: CASSLRDNHNSPLHF; CDR3nt: TGTGCCAGCAGCCTCCGGGACAATCATAATTCACCCCTCCACTTT
d_gene: NA; abundance: once; len: 18; j_gene: TRBJ2-7; v_gene: TRBV29-1; CDR3aa: CSVRFGRGLSTNSYEQYF; CDR3nt: TGCAGCGTTCGGTTCGGCAGGGGATTATCCACCAACTCCTACGAGCAGTACTTC
d_gene: NA; abundance: once; len: 16; j_gene: TRBJ2-2; v_gene: TRBV6-6; CDR3aa: CASSTGGSGNTGELFF; CDR3nt: TGTGCCAGCAGTACTGGGGGCTCAGGAAACACCGGGGAGCTGTTTTTT
d_gene: NA; abundance: once; len: 16; j_gene: TRBJ1-2; v_gene: TRBV4-1; CDR3aa: CASSQESQGLNYGYTF; CDR3nt: TGCGCCAGCAGCCAAGAATCCCAGGGACTTAACTATGGCTACACCTTC
d_gene: TRBD1; abundance: NA; len: 13; j_gene: TRBJ2-7; v_gene: TRBV27; CDR3aa: CAGIRTGFYGQYF; CDR3nt: TGTGCCGGTATAAGGACAGGGTTTTACGGGCAGTACTTC
d_gene: NA; abundance: once; len: 13; j_gene: TRBJ2-7; v_gene: TRBV5-1; CDR3aa: CASSLVPGLEQYF; CDR3nt: TGCGCCAGCAGCTTGGTTCCGGGGCTCGAGCAGTACTTC
d_gene: NA; abundance: NA; len: 18; j_gene: TRBJ1-5; v_gene: TRBV24-1; CDR3aa: CATSDTSTGIMGDQPQHF; CDR3nt: TGTGCCACCAGTGATACTTCAACAGGGATAATGGGGGATCAGCCCCAGCATTTT
d_gene: TRBD2; abundance: NA; len: 17; j_gene: TRBJ2-7; v_gene: TRBV3-1/TRBV3-2; CDR3aa: CASSRGTSGRAPYEQYF; CDR3nt: TGTGCCAGCAGCCGCGGGACTAGCGGGAGGGCCCCCTACGAGCAGTACTTC
d_gene: NA; abundance: NA; len: 14; j_gene: TRBJ2-7; v_gene: TRBV6-5; CDR3aa: CASNRGGLAYEQYF; CDR3nt: TGTGCCAGCAATAGGGGGGGGCTCGCCTACGAGCAGTACTTC
d_gene: NA; abundance: NA; len: 13; j_gene: TRBJ2-1; v_gene: TRBV10-3; CDR3aa: CAISSQGGNEQFF; CDR3nt: TGTGCCATCTCTAGTCAGGGCGGCAATGAGCAGTTCTTC
d_gene: NA; abundance: NA; len: 15; j_gene: TRBJ1-2; v_gene: TRBV4-1; CDR3aa: CASRSQGRERDGYTF; CDR3nt: TGCGCCAGCAGATCCCAAGGGCGGGAAAGGGATGGCTACACCTTC
d_gene: NA; abundance: NA; len: 16; j_gene: TRBJ2-1; v_gene: TRBV24-1; CDR3aa: CATSGSMQGEDNEQFF; CDR3nt: TGTGCCACCAGCGGATCAATGCAGGGGGAGGACAATGAGCAGTTCTTC
d_gene: NA; abundance: NA; len: 15; j_gene: TRBJ2-3; v_gene: TRBV7-9; CDR3aa: CASSLREPHTDTQYF; CDR3nt: TGTGCCAGCAGCTTACGTGAGCCCCACACAGATACGCAGTATTTT
d_gene: NA; abundance: once; len: 15; j_gene: TRBJ2-7; v_gene: TRBV3-1/TRBV3-2; CDR3aa: CASSQAWTYSYEQCF; CDR3nt: TGTGCCAGCAGCCAAGCTTGGACGTATTCCTACGAGCAGTGCTTC
d_gene: TRBD2; abundance: NA; len: 15; j_gene: TRBJ2-5; v_gene: TRBV7-3; CDR3aa: CASSLGEGLGETQYF; CDR3nt: TGTGCCAGCAGCTTGGGGGAGGGATTAGGGGAGACCCAGTACTTC
d_gene: NA; abundance: NA; len: 13; j_gene: TRBJ2-4; v_gene: TRBV4-1; CDR3aa: CASSINRENIQYF; CDR3nt: TGCGCCAGCAGCATTAACAGGGAAAACATTCAGTACTTC
d_gene: NA; abundance: NA; len: 15; j_gene: TRBJ2-3; v_gene: TRBV11-3; CDR3aa: CASSPLRGATDTQYF; CDR3nt: TGTGCCAGCAGTCCCTTACGGGGAGCCACAGATACGCAGTATTTT
d_gene: NA; abundance: NA; len: 13; j_gene: TRBJ2-5; v_gene: TRBV27; CDR3aa: CASSPDTQETQYF; CDR3nt: TGTGCCAGCAGTCCCGACACCCAAGAGACCCAGTACTTC
d_gene: NA; abundance: once; len: 14; j_gene: TRBJ1-1; v_gene: TRBV7-9; CDR3aa: CASSLQGLNTEAFF; CDR3nt: TGTGCCAGCAGCTTACAGGGACTAAACACTGAAGCTTTCTTT
d_gene: NA; abundance: NA; len: 13; j_gene: TRBJ1-3; v_gene: TRBV15; CDR3aa: CATSRDFTNTIYF; CDR3nt: TGTGCCACCAGCAGAGATTTTACGAACACCATATATTTT
d_gene: TRBD2; abundance: NA; len: 14; j_gene: TRBJ2-3; v_gene: TRBV13; CDR3aa: CASSARGFADTQYF; CDR3nt: TGTGCCAGCAGCGCGCGGGGGTTCGCAGATACGCAGTATTTT
d_gene: NA; abundance: NA; len: 13; j_gene: TRBJ1-1; v_gene: TRBV18; CDR3aa: CASSLGRNTEAFF; CDR3nt: TGTGCCAGCTCACTCGGGCGAAACACTGAAGCTTTCTTT
d_gene: TRBD1; abundance: NA; len: 14; j_gene: TRBJ1-2; v_gene: TRBV5-3; CDR3aa: CARSLAGQFYGYTF; CDR3nt: TGTGCCAGAAGCTTGGCGGGACAGTTCTATGGCTACACCTTC
d_gene: NA; abundance: NA; len: 15; j_gene: TRBJ2-7; v_gene: TRBV5-5; CDR3aa: CASSLVPQGQYEQYF; CDR3nt: TGTGCCAGCAGCTTGGTACCACAGGGCCAGTACGAGCAGTACTTC
d_gene: NA; abundance: NA; len: 13; j_gene: TRBJ2-1; v_gene: TRBV24-1; CDR3aa: CATSDVPAGEQFF; CDR3nt: TGTGCCACCAGTGATGTGCCCGCGGGTGAGCAGTTCTTC
d_gene: NA; abundance: NA; len: 19; j_gene: TRBJ2-1; v_gene: TRBV13; CDR3aa: CASSLIRGHSFRSYNEQFF; CDR3nt: TGTGCCAGCAGCTTAATACGTGGACACTCGTTCCGCTCCTACAATGAGCAGTTCTTC
d_gene: NA; abundance: NA; len: 15; j_gene: TRBJ1-1; v_gene: TRBV4-2; CDR3aa: CASSQGNGGKGEAFF; CDR3nt: TGTGCCAGCAGCCAAGGAAATGGCGGGAAGGGTGAAGCTTTCTTT
d_gene: NA; abundance: NA; len: 18; j_gene: TRBJ1-2; v_gene: TRBV27; CDR3aa: CASSLIGLGGPANYGYTF; CDR3nt: TGTGCCAGCAGCCTTATTGGCCTCGGGGGACCAGCTAACTATGGCTACACCTTC
d_gene: TRBD2; abundance: NA; len: 19; j_gene: TRBJ2-1; v_gene: TRBV29-1; CDR3aa: CSVEDLKASGSPIWDEQFF; CDR3nt: TGCAGCGTTGAAGATCTTAAGGCTAGCGGGAGCCCGATATGGGATGAGCAGTTCTTC
d_gene: NA; abundance: NA; len: 16; j_gene: TRBJ2-7; v_gene: TRBV11-3; CDR3aa: CASSLLGGGFSYEQYF; CDR3nt: TGTGCCAGCAGCCTCTTAGGAGGCGGCTTCTCCTACGAGCAGTACTTC
d_gene: NA; abundance: NA; len: 19; j_gene: TRBJ1-5; v_gene: TRBV4-1; CDR3aa: CASSQDGLTGGGLNQPQHF; CDR3nt: TGCGCCAGCAGCCAAGATGGCTTGACTGGGGGGGGACTCAATCAGCCCCAGCATTTT
d_gene: NA; abundance: NA; len: 13; j_gene: TRBJ2-6; v_gene: TRBV18; CDR3aa: CASSPTGANVLTF; CDR3nt: TGTGCCAGCTCACCAACTGGGGCCAACGTCCTGACTTTC
d_gene: NA; abundance: NA; len: 13; j_gene: TRBJ2-7; v_gene: TRBV6-5; CDR3aa: CASTLGPTYEQYF; CDR3nt: TGTGCCAGCACACTGGGCCCTACCTACGAGCAGTACTTC
d_gene: NA; abundance: NA; len: 15; j_gene: TRBJ1-1; v_gene: TRBV7-9; CDR3aa: CASSLPRDASLEAFF; CDR3nt: TGTGCCAGCAGCTTACCTCGGGACGCCAGCCTTGAAGCTTTCTTT